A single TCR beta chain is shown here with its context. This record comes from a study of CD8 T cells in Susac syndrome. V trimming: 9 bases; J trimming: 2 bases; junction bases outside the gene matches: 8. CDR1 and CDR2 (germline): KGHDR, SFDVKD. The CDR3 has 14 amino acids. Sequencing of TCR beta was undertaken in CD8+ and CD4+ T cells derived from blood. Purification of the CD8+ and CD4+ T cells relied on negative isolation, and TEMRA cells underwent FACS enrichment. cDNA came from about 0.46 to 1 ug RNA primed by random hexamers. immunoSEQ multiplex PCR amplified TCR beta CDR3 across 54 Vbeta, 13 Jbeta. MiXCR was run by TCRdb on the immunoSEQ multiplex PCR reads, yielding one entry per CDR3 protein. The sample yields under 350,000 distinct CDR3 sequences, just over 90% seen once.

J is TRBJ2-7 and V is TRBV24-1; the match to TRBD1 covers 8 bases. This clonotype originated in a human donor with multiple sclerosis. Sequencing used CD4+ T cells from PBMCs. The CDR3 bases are TGTGCCACCGCCCCGACAGGGGCTCCCTACGAGCAGTACTTC. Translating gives CATAPTGAPYEQYF.